A selection of T cell receptor beta chains follows, all from one sample in a study of blood T cell repertoires in COVID-19. Sequencing used immunoSEQ multiplex PCR; TCRdb keeps in-frame clones, though not all of them. Of over 100,000 clones listed, approximately 80% are singletons. Source material: peripheral blood. The receptors originated from a woman of 80 years or more with active or convalescent COVID-19. Both conserved end residues are part of each CDR3. A D gene is named only where the DNA matches it firmly. The size entry is marked missing in some rows and otherwise reads once, few, many or a size class.

V,size,J,D,DNA,CDR3
TRBV2,NA,TRBJ2-6,TRBD1,TGTGCCAGCAGGGGACAGGGTTCTGGGGCCAACGTCCTGACTTTC,CASRGQGSGANVLTF
TRBV19,NA,TRBJ1-5,TRBD1,TGTGCCAGTCTGGGGACAGGGAATAGCAATCAGCCCCAGCATTTT,CASLGTGNSNQPQHF
TRBV28,NA,TRBJ1-6,NA,TGTGCCAGCAGTTTATATGCTGCGGGTTCACCCCTCCACTTT,CASSLYAAGSPLHF
TRBV18,NA,TRBJ2-2,NA,TGTGCCAGCTCACCCCCCAGGGACACCGGGGAGCTGTTTTTT,CASSPPRDTGELFF
TRBV3-1/TRBV3-2,NA,TRBJ2-7,TRBD1,TGTGCCAGCAGCACCCGACAGGGGTCCCACGAGCAGTACTTC,CASSTRQGSHEQYF
TRBV3-1/TRBV3-2,NA,TRBJ1-2,NA,TGTGCCAGCAGCCAGGCAGGGGACTATGGCTACACCTTC,CASSQAGDYGYTF
TRBV20-1,NA,TRBJ1-1,NA,TGCAGTGCTAGTCCTTACAGTACCATGAACACTGAAGCTTTCTTT,CSASPYSTMNTEAFF
TRBV5-6,NA,TRBJ2-1,NA,TGTGCCAGCAGCTTTTGGTTGGGGGGATGGGAGTTCTTC,CASSFWLGGWEFF
TRBV19,NA,TRBJ1-2,TRBD1,TGTGCCAGTACTTCCCGCGACAGGGCCTATGGCTACACCTTC,CASTSRDRAYGYTF
TRBV7-2,few,TRBJ2-7,NA,TGTGCCAGCAGCTTTGTCGGCGGCACCTACGAGCAGTACTTC,CASSFVGGTYEQYF
TRBV11-2,NA,TRBJ2-7,NA,TGTGCCAGCAGCGTACAGGGATACGCCTACGAGCAGTACTTC,CASSVQGYAYEQYF
TRBV28,NA,TRBJ2-1,NA,TGTGCCAGCAGTACGCCAGCGGTCGGCTCCTACAATGAGCAGTTCTTC,CASSTPAVGSYNEQFF
TRBV4-1,NA,TRBJ1-1,TRBD1,TGCGCCAGCAGACAGGGGGCGCGTCCCGAAGCTTTCTTT,CASRQGARPEAFF
TRBV29-1,NA,TRBJ2-7,TRBD1,TGCAGCGTTGCCTACAGGGGAACATATTATCTGGAGCAGTACTTC,CSVAYRGTYYLEQYF
TRBV5-4,NA,TRBJ2-6,NA,TGTGCCAGCAGCTCCCAGGGGGGCTCTGGGGCCAACGTCCTGACTTTC,CASSSQGGSGANVLTF
TRBV3-1/TRBV3-2,NA,TRBJ2-1,NA,TGTGCCAGCAGCCAGGGGAAGGGACTCTACAATGAGCAGTTCTTC,CASSQGKGLYNEQFF
TRBV28,once,TRBJ2-2,TRBD2,TGTGCCAGCAGCGAAACCTATAGTAGCGGGGGCCCGAACACCGGGGAGCTGTTTTTT,CASSETYSSGGPNTGELFF
TRBV18,NA,TRBJ2-1,NA,TGTGCCAGCTCACCACGGGAAGGGACATCTTCCTACAATGAGCAGTTCTTC,CASSPREGTSSYNEQFF
TRBV6-2/TRBV6-3,NA,TRBJ2-7,NA,TGTGCCAGCAGTCATTACAGTCCCTACGAGCAGTACTTC,CASSHYSPYEQYF
TRBV10-1,NA,TRBJ1-1,TRBD1,TGCGCCAGCACCCCGGGACAGGGGGGGACTGAAGCTTTCTTT,CASTPGQGGTEAFF
TRBV6-5,few,TRBJ2-7,TRBD1,TGTGCCAGCAGTAACCGGGACAGGGTCCATCGGGAGCAGTACTTC,CASSNRDRVHREQYF
TRBV19,NA,TRBJ2-4,NA,TGTGCCAGTAGTACCCACACAGGGTTACAGTACTTC,CASSTHTGLQYF
TRBV5-6,NA,TRBJ2-7,NA,TGTGCCAGCAGCTTAGGGGCTAGACCTTTTTACGAGCAGTACTTC,CASSLGARPFYEQYF
TRBV6-5,NA,TRBJ2-7,TRBD2,TGTGCCAGCAGGGGACTAGCGGGAGGAGTCTACGAGCAGTACTTC,CASRGLAGGVYEQYF
TRBV28,NA,TRBJ2-5,TRBD1,TGTGCCAGCAGCTGGAACCGGGACAGCCAAGAGACCCAGTACTTC,CASSWNRDSQETQYF
TRBV13,few,TRBJ2-1,TRBD1,TGTGCCAGCAGCTTGGGACAGGGAACCTACAATGAGCAGTTCTTC,CASSLGQGTYNEQFF
TRBV5-6,NA,TRBJ2-3,NA,TGTGCCAGCAGCTCGGGGGCAGATACGCAGTATTTT,CASSSGADTQYF
TRBV7-9,NA,TRBJ1-4,NA,TGTGCCAGCCGGGAACAGAATGAAAAACTGTTTTTT,CASREQNEKLFF
TRBV6-6,NA,TRBJ2-1,TRBD2,TGTGCCAGCCGGGTTCCAAGCGGGAGAGGAGGCAATGAGCAGTTCTTC,CASRVPSGRGGNEQFF